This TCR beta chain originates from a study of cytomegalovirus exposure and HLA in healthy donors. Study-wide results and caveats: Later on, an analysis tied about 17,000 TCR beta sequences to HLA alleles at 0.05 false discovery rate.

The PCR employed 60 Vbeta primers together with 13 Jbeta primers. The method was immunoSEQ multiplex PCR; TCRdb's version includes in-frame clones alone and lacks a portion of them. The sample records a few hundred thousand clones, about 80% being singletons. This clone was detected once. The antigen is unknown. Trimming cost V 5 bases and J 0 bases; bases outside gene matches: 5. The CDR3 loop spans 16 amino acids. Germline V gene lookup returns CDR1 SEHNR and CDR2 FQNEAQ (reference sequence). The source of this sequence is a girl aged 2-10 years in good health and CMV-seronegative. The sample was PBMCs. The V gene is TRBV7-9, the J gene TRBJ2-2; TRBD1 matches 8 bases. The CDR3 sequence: CASSPGQVTNTGELFF. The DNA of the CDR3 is TGTGCCAGCAGCCCGGGACAGGTGACGAACACCGGGGAGCTGTTTTTT.